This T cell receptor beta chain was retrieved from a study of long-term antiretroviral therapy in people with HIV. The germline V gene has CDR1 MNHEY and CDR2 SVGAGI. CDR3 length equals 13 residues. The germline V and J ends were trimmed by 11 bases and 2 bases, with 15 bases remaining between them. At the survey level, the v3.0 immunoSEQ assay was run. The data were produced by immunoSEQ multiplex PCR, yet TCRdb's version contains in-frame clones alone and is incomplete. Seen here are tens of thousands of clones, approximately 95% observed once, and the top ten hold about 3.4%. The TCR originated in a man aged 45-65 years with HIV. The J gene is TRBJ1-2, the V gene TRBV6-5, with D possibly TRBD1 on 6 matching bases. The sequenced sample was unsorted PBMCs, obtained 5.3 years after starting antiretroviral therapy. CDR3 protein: CACGLRGNYGYTF. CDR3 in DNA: TGTGCCTGCGGTTTAAGGGGGAACTATGGCTACACCTTC.